The 29 T cell receptor beta chains below come from one sample, sequenced in a study of patients and donors after allogeneic stem cell transplantation. TCRdb redid the calling of the RT-PCR reads with MiXCR, one entry per CDR3 protein. The data hold hundreds of thousands of distinct CDR3 sequences, with 16% observed a single time. Sequencing was carried out using blood, either unsorted or a sorted T cell fraction (not recorded which). These receptor sequences come from a human donor who was either an allogeneic HSCT recipient or a stem cell or donor lymphocyte infusion donor (not recorded which). It is not recorded whose cells these are; they may come from a transplant donor.

This chain uses TRBV24-1 with TRBJ1-2, with 8 bases fitting TRBD1. With V trimmed by 2 bases and J by 4 bases, 5 bases remained unmatched. CDR3 size: 15 residues. Germline V gene data show CDR1 as KGHDR and CDR2 as SFDVKD. For the CDR3, the DNA is TGTGCCACCAGTGATTCGGACAGGGTGGGCTATGGCTACACCTTC. It translates to CATSDSDRVGYGYTF.

This clonotype was found many times. The chain carries TRBV12-3 or TRBV12-4 and TRBJ2-1; 7 bases map to TRBD1. The CDR3 has 15 amino acids. Losses at the gene ends were 6 bases for V and 4 bases for J; bases not matched to a gene: 9. Here the CDR3 reads CASSPGQEPYNEQFF. DNA for the CDR3: TGTGCCAGCAGCCCCGGACAGGAGCCTTACAATGAGCAGTTCTTC.

The V and J genes are TRBV6-2 or TRBV6-3 and TRBJ2-1; 15 positions match TRBD2. This CDR3 region has 19 residues. The ends lost 7 bases at V and 1 base at J; junction bases unmatched: 11. Germline-derived CDR1 and CDR2 are MNHEY and SVGEGT. Written as DNA, the CDR3 is TGTGCCAGCACTCACCTCGGACTAGCGGGAGGGCCATCCTACAATGAGCAGTTCTTC. Translated, it gives CASTHLGLAGGPSYNEQFF.

This clonotype was recorded a few times. The chain carries TRBV20-1 and TRBJ2-5; 11 positions agree with TRBD2. The ends lost 1 base at V and 4 bases at J; junction bases unmatched: 5. The CDR3 consists of 15 residues. CDR1 is DFQATT, CDR2 SNEGSKA, per germline (reference sequence). The CDR3 DNA follows: TGCAGTGCTAGAGTACCGGGACTAGCGGCAGAGACCCAGTACTTC. Its protein is CSARVPGLAAETQYF.

The CDR3 is CASSRDAGGPVGELFF. In DNA, the CDR3 is TGCGCCAGCAGCCGGGATGCGGGAGGGCCTGTCGGGGAGCTGTTTTTT. This rearrangement joins TRBV5-1 to TRBJ2-2, with 9 bases aligning to TRBD2. Germline trimming cut 4 bases from V and 7 bases from J; bases unmatched to any gene: 11. In germline, CDR1 is SGHRS, CDR2 YFSETQ. The CDR3 spans 16 residues.

This clonotype was found a few times. V is TRBV7-8 and J is TRBJ1-5, with TRBD1 as a possible D gene (6 bases). Trimming removed 3 bases from V and 11 bases from J, with 14 bases in between. Germline V gives CDR1 SGHVS, CDR2 FQNEAQ. The CDR3 totals 13 residues. The CDR3 nucleotides are TGTGCCAGCAGCTTGAGGGGGTTTGGGGCCCAGCATTTT. As protein: CASSLRGFGAQHF. Using reference TRBV7-8 and TRBJ1-5 for the parts outside the CDR3, the full variable domain is GAGVSQSPRYKVAKRGQDVALRCDPISGHVSLFWYQQALGQGPEFLTYFQNEAQLDKSGLPSDRFFAERPEGSVSTLKIQRTQQEDSAVYLCASSLRGFGAQHFGDGTRLSIL.

V and J are TRBV12-3 or TRBV12-4 and TRBJ2-1; TRBD1 agrees at 9 bases. CDR3 length: 17 residues. J was trimmed by 3 bases and V by 2 bases; bases with no gene match: 8. The CDR3: CASSLRRDREHYNEQFF. The CDR3 region has the DNA TGTGCCAGCAGTTTAAGGCGGGACAGGGAGCACTACAATGAGCAGTTCTTC.

The gene calls are TRBV9 and TRBJ2-7; D call uncertain. The V gene's germline CDR1 is SGDLS and CDR2 YYNGEE. The CDR3 length is 14 residues. Trimming cost V 0 bases and J 0 bases, with 7 bases left between them. The CDR3 sequence is CASSVDTRSYEQYF. For the CDR3, the DNA is TGTGCCAGCAGCGTAGATACCCGCTCCTACGAGCAGTACTTC.

This clonotype showed up just a few times. CDR3 loop: CASSWGDRGTEAFF. CDR3 DNA sequence: TGTGCCAGCAGTTGGGGGGACAGGGGCACTGAAGCTTTCTTT. The chain couples TRBV12-3 or TRBV12-4 to TRBJ1-1, with TRBD1 identical over 10 bases. V was pared by 4 bases and J by 4 bases, with 3 bases of the junction left unmatched. This CDR3 region has 14 residues.

The rearrangement links TRBV5-1 to TRBJ2-1; D is uncertain. The CDR3 is made up of 15 amino acids. The germline V gene has CDR1 SGHRS and CDR2 YFSETQ. V gave up 1 base and J gave up 5 bases, with 13 bases separating them. The CDR3 bases are TGCGCCAGCAGCTTGAGTTCGGCGACCCACAATGAGCAGTTCTTC. Protein sequence: CASSLSSATHNEQFF.

This clonotype was picked up a small number of times. The chain uses TRBV20-1 and TRBJ2-1; D might be TRBD1 (5 bases). Germline CDR1 and CDR2: DFQATT and SNEGSKA (reference sequence). V lost 6 bases to trimming and J lost 6 bases, with 6 bases between them. The CDR3 is 10 residues long. The CDR3 DNA sequence: TGCAGTGCCCAGGGCAATGAGCAGTTCTTC. This sequence encodes CSAQGNEQFF.

V usage is TRBV18 and J usage is TRBJ1-2; 11 bases align to TRBD1. This CDR3 has 17 residues. CDR1 is KGHSH, CDR2 LQKENI, per germline. J was trimmed by 4 bases and V by 4 bases; bases with no gene match: 11. The CDR3 sequence: CASSLLRPGQGGYGYTF. CDR3 coding DNA: TGTGCCAGCTCACTTCTACGACCGGGACAGGGGGGCTATGGCTACACCTTC.

This clonotype has more than one count but fewer than ten. V is TRBV4-2 and J is TRBJ1-5, with D unresolved. Germline CDR1 and CDR2: LGHNA and YNFKEQ. The V and J ends lost 0 bases and 11 bases respectively, with 14 bases between them. This CDR3 spans 14 amino acids. The CDR3: CASSQDLGGLAQHF. The CDR3 nucleotides are TGTGCCAGCAGCCAAGATCTCGGAGGTCTGGCCCAGCATTTT.

The genes are TRBV6-2 or TRBV6-3 and TRBJ2-3, with TRBD2 as a possible D gene (6 bases). V lost 4 bases and J lost 0, with 14 bases in between. Germline lookup yields CDR1 MNHEY and CDR2 SVGEGT. The CDR3 extends over 16 amino acids. The CDR3 region is CASSSRGRGSTDTQYF. The CDR3 DNA reads as TGTGCCAGCAGTTCCCGTGGGCGGGGAAGCACAGATACGCAGTATTTT.

As regards this clonotype: One end of the junction does not line up with germline, which may come from a read error. The rearrangement joins TRBV30 to TRBJ2-6; 9 nucleotides line up with TRBD1. Germline V gene lookup returns CDR1 GTSNPN and CDR2 SVGIG (reference sequence). This CDR3 contains 11 residues. As DNA, the CDR3 is TGTGCCTGGAGTCCGGACAGGGGACTGGGCTTC. Amino acid sequence: CAWSPDRGLGF. Complete variable domain (other parts from reference TRBV30 and TRBJ2-6): SQTIHQWPATLVQPVGSPLSLECTVEGTSNPNLYWYRQAAGRGLQLLFYSVGIGQISSEVPQNLSASRPQDRQFILSSKKLLLSDSGFYLCAWSPDRGLGFGAGSRLTVL.

The V gene is TRBV29-1, the J gene TRBJ2-4; D may match TRBD1 or TRBD2 (6 bases each). The V gene's germline CDR1 is SQVTM and CDR2 ANQGSEA. V was clipped by 7 bases and J by 9 bases, with 13 bases between them. This CDR3 is 11 amino acids long. The DNA for the CDR3 is TGCAGCGCCGTAGGGGGAGGCATTCAGTACTTC. This gives the protein CSAVGGGIQYF.

This clonotype appeared a few times. This chain joins TRBV2 and TRBJ1-2; 7 bases align to TRBD1. The J segment lost 7 bases and the V segment lost 5 bases, leaving 1 base of the junction unmatched. This CDR3 comprises 11 residues. Germline V gene lookup returns CDR1 SNHLY and CDR2 FYNNEI. CDR3 coding DNA: TGTGCCAGCAGTACAGGGGTTGGCTACACCTTC. Protein: CASSTGVGYTF.

This clonotype has just a few counts. The chain couples TRBV3-1 to TRBJ2-1, with D unresolved. Germline V CDR1 and CDR2: LGHDT, YNNKEL (reference sequence). The CDR3 length is 14 residues. The V gene lost 0 bases and the J gene lost 6 bases, with 9 bases spanning the gap. The CDR3 loop is CASSQEGLSNEQFF. The DNA of the CDR3 is TGTGCCAGCAGCCAAGAGGGTCTATCCAATGAGCAGTTCTTC.

This chain connects TRBV5-5 to TRBJ2-7; D gene uncertain. Trimming stripped 3 bases from V and 3 bases from J, with 13 bases between. CDR3 length: 14 residues. Germline V gives CDR1 SGHKS, CDR2 YYEKEE (reference sequence). CDR3 region: CASSSAARSYEQYF. CDR3 in DNA: TGTGCCAGCAGCTCGGCGGCACGGAGCTACGAGCAGTACTTC.

The chain joins TRBV27 to TRBJ1-5; no definite D call. V was cut by 2 bases and J by 7 bases, with 18 bases left in between. Germline V CDR1 and CDR2: MNHEY, SMNVEV (reference sequence). This CDR3 is 16 amino acids long. CDR3 nucleotides: TGTGCCAGCAGTTTAGGGCCCGACGGTCCGGGGCAGCCCCAGCATTTT. Residues: CASSLGPDGPGQPQHF.

This chain links TRBV6-5 with TRBJ1-5; D possibly corresponds to TRBD1 (6 bases). Trimming took off 4 bases at V and 3 bases at J, with 13 bases between the two ends. This CDR3 comprises 15 residues. Germline assignment: CDR1 MNHEY and CDR2 SVGAGI. CDR3 sequence reads: CASSSSDRFNQPQHF. CDR3 nucleotide sequence: TGTGCCAGCAGTTCATCCGACAGGTTCAATCAGCCCCAGCATTTT.

The table lists this clonotype with a few counts. The rearrangement joins TRBV2 to TRBJ1-1; weak D call: TRBD1 (5 bases). The CDR3 loop spans 13 amino acids. Germline-derived CDR1 and CDR2 are SNHLY and FYNNEI. The germline V and J ends were trimmed by 9 bases and 2 bases, with 13 bases remaining between them. CDR3 in DNA: TGTGCCAGGGGACGTTACACAAACACTGAAGCTTTCTTT. It encodes CARGRYTNTEAFF.

The gene calls are TRBV12-3 or TRBV12-4 and TRBJ2-1, with no clear D. Trimming shortened V by 2 bases and J by 13 bases, and 12 bases separated the two germline ends. The CDR3 contains 12 residues. The CDR3 loop is CASSLYLDPQFF. DNA of the CDR3: TGTGCCAGCAGTTTATATTTGGACCCCCAGTTCTTC.

The V gene is TRBV29-1, the J gene TRBJ1-1; D gene ambiguous. The ends were cut back, 3 bases at V and 3 bases at J, with 5 bases in the middle. This CDR3 is 11 amino acids long. The germline V gene encodes CDR1 SQVTM and CDR2 ANQGSEA. In DNA, the CDR3 is TGCAGCGTTGAGGGGTACACTGAAGCTTTCTTT. This translates into CSVEGYTEAFF. Full variable domain (outside the CDR3, taken from reference TRBV29-1 and TRBJ1-1): SAVISQKPSRDICQRGTSLTIQCQVDSQVTMMFWYRQQPGQSLTLIATANQGSEATYESGFVIDKFPISRPNLTFSTLTVSNMSPEDSSIYLCSVEGYTEAFFGQGTRLTVV.

This clonotype was counted only a few times. The chain couples TRBV12-3 or TRBV12-4 to TRBJ1-6, with D possibly being TRBD1 (5 bases). The CDR3 covers 17 residues. The V gene lost 1 base and the J gene lost 4 bases, with 14 bases spanning the gap. Written as DNA, the CDR3 is TGTGCCAGCAGTTTAGACAAGGGGACGGCGTATAATTCACCCCTCCACTTT. It is translated as CASSLDKGTAYNSPLHF.

The chain uses TRBV5-1 and TRBJ2-2; TRBD1 agrees at 9 bases. Germline V CDR1 and CDR2: SGHRS, YFSETQ. This CDR3 contains 18 residues. The V and J ends lost 4 bases and 1 base, in that order; junction bases with no gene match: 11. DNA for the CDR3: TGCGCCAGCAGCCCCTCCTCCGGGACAGGGAGGAACACCGGGGAGCTGTTTTTT. Its protein product is CASSPSSGTGRNTGELFF.

There are a few counts of this clonotype. V usage is TRBV7-2 and J usage is TRBJ2-4, with 9 positions matching TRBD2. V was clipped by 5 bases and J by 5 bases; unmatched bases: 13. The CDR3 length is 17 residues. CDR1 and CDR2 from the germline V gene are SGHTA and FQGNSA. The CDR3 sequence: CASSPHGAGGRENIQYF. The DNA for the CDR3 is TGTGCCAGCAGCCCACACGGAGCGGGGGGTAGGGAAAACATTCAGTACTTC.

In its sample, this clonotype was seen a few times. The rearrangement joins TRBV12-3 or TRBV12-4 to TRBJ2-2; perhaps TRBD1 as D (5 bases). There are 17 residues in the CDR3. The V and J ends lost 3 bases and 2 bases respectively, with 16 bases between them. The CDR3: CASSFHFGQGNTGELFF. As DNA, the CDR3 is TGTGCCAGCAGTTTCCATTTCGGGCAGGGTAACACCGGGGAGCTGTTTTTT.

This clonotype was picked up a small number of times. The V and J genes are TRBV24-1 and TRBJ2-1; D gene uncertain. The ends were cut back, 1 base at V and 7 bases at J, with 4 bases in the middle. This CDR3 comprises 12 residues. Germline CDR1 reads KGHDR; CDR2 reads SFDVKD. In DNA form, the CDR3 reads TGTGCCACCAGTGATTTTTTAAATGAGCAGTTCTTC. As protein: CATSDFLNEQFF.